This T cell receptor (beta chain) was sequenced during a study of T-cell reconstitution after alpha-beta-depleted transplantation in children. Notes on the study in general: Reported findings indicate that, about two months after transplant, alpha-beta T cells came from several hundred expanded clones, which were derived from non-depleted graft cells. Newly produced T cells mostly provided counts and TCRbeta diversity after one year, as hyperexpanded clones declined.

The CDR3 contains 15 residues. The ends were cut back, 1 base at V and 2 bases at J, with 9 bases in the middle. CDR1 and CDR2 from the germline V gene are LGHNA and YSLEER. Unique molecular identifiers were incorporated during preparation of the TCRbeta library. TCRdb called the PCR reads again in MiXCR, with one record for every CDR3 protein. Of around 370,000 distinct CDR3 sequences listed, roughly 15% are singletons. Concerning this clonotype: Its antigen is as yet unknown.

J is TRBJ1-3 and V is TRBV4-3; D ambiguous. The TCR comes from a male patient between 2 and 10 years old who had a stem cell transplant for acute lymphoblastic leukemia, so the T cells may come from the graft donor. The sample was PBMCs, mostly from graft donor cells, taken 360 days after TCRalphabeta/CD19-depleted stem cell transplant. The CDR3 loop reads CASSQGKGTGNTIYF. DNA for the CDR3: TGCGCCAGCAGCCAAGGCAAAGGCACTGGAAACACCATATATTTT.